A single T cell receptor beta chain is shown here with its context. The antigen it recognizes is unknown. Base qualities are not recorded, but no much larger clone differs from it by a single base. TCRbeta CDR3 regions were amplified from genomic DNA using the immunoSEQ Assay, a bias-controlled multiplex PCR. The study's processing was this. The number of nucleated cells in each sample was estimated by amplification of reference gene primers within the assay. To quantify the absolute abundance of each unique TCRbeta CDR3 rearrangement, sequence reads were collapsed and filtered. For each sample, productive Simpson clonality was calculated as the square root of Simpson's diversity index over productive rearrangements. The clones in this table, taken by TCRdb from immuneACCESS, are in-frame only. Not every clone is retained; where verified, under half of the shortfall comes from an unresolved V gene, and the cause of the rest is unknown. For V, J and clone size, that table is used; D and trimming come from the DNA. The sample table records around 200,000 clones; around 88% of these occur just once. About 7.4% of the sample is taken by the ten largest.

The sample comes from a study of blood T cell repertoires in COVID-19 (dated by TCRdb to 2018 to 2021). The study in broad terms: The collaborator samples originated in the United States, Italy and Spain and spanned the acute and convalescent phases of COVID-19. The prospective study material was composed of cDNA or gDNA derived from T cells, B-cell-depleted T cells, or PBMCs. The dataset comprised deeply sampled blood TCRbeta repertoires from subjects exposed to, actively infected with, or recovered from COVID-19. A freely available public database, intended as a resource for researchers studying the immune response to SARS-CoV-2, is where the repertoires were released. Samples were obtained from the ongoing ImmuneRACE study (first 160 participants) and from 1,254 subjects provided by 6 global collaborators. The sample metadata nearly always contained a de-identified subject ID, COVID-19 status, age in years and sex. Where available, HLA class I and class II types were taken from metadata supplied by the sample provider and were not determined by assay-based typing. Overall study results and their limits: How much clinical and demographic metadata was included differed by source and by participant, and the metadata was provided uncurated.

Whole blood was collected in K2EDTA tubes by collaborating institutions according to the institutions' own protocols. Collaborator samples were shipped for TCRbeta analysis as frozen whole blood, isolated PBMCs, or DNA extracted from either sample type. For CDR1 and CDR2, the germline V gene (reference sequence) lists LNHDA and SQIVND. From cysteine to phenylalanine, the CDR3 is 12 amino acids long. Just the 36-base CDR3 DNA is kept, in frame starting at base 1. V was cut back by 8 bases and J by 5 bases, leaving a gap of 12 bases between them. The sequence links TRBV19 to TRBJ1-2; the D segment could be TRBD1, given 6 matching bases. Material for sequencing was peripheral blood. The source of this sequence is a woman between 45 and 65 years old with acute or convalescent COVID-19. The base sequence is TGTGCCAGTTCACCAGGGGCTTATGGCTACACCTTC. Its protein is CASSPGAYGYTF.